A selection of T cell receptor beta chains follows, all from one sample in a study of T-cell memory formation after mild COVID-19. Via MiXCR, TCRdb re-called the 5' RACE reads, giving one row per CDR3 protein. Here the sample spans 350,000 to 400,000 distinct CDR3 sequences, around 14% being singletons. The sequenced material came from PBMCs or a T cell subset sorted from them (not recorded which). These receptors were taken from a man aged 18 to 29 who had mild COVID-19 (a few samples of this study predate the infection). Cell type and time point are not known. CDR3s include the opening cysteine and the closing phenylalanine or tryptophan. A D gene is named only where the DNA matches it firmly. The size entry is marked missing in some rows and otherwise reads once, few, many or a size class.

TRBJ2-7,TRBV5-6,-,-,TGTGCCAGCAAGGAGGAGACATCCCACTACGAGCAGTACTTC,CASKEETSHYEQYF
TRBJ1-2,TRBV6-2/TRBV6-3,-,-,TGTGCCAGCAGGAGAGCCTATCGCTATGGCTACACCTTC,CASRRAYRYGYTF
TRBJ2-1,TRBV5-1,once,TRBD2,TGCGCCAGCAGCTTGGCTTTGAGCGGGGGCTACAATGAGCAGTTCTTC,CASSLALSGGYNEQFF
TRBJ2-5,TRBV7-2,few,TRBD2,TGTGCCAGCAGCTTAGCGCGGGGGGCCCAAGAGACCCAGTACTTC,CASSLARGAQETQYF
TRBJ2-2,TRBV2,many,-,TGTGCCAGCGGTGGGCTAGGAGGGACCGGGGAGCTGTTTTTT,CASGGLGGTGELFF
TRBJ2-3,TRBV5-6,many,TRBD2,TGTGCCAGCAGGATGCTAGGAGCGGGAACAGATACGCAGTATTTT,CASRMLGAGTDTQYF
TRBJ2-4,TRBV2,few,-,TGTGCCAGCAGCCCCCCGCTCGAGTGGTACATTCAGTACTTC,CASSPPLEWYIQYF
TRBJ1-3,TRBV5-1,many,-,TGCGCCAGCAGCCCGGGGGGCTCTGGAAACACCATATATTTT,CASSPGGSGNTIYF
TRBJ2-5,TRBV29-1,-,TRBD2,TGCAGCGTTGGCCAGGCGGGGGGGCCGGGAGAGACCCAGTACTTC,CSVGQAGGPGETQYF
TRBJ2-3,TRBV5-1,many,-,TGCGCCAGCAGCTTGGAGGGGCCCCCCGATACGCAGTATTTT,CASSLEGPPDTQYF
TRBJ2-1,TRBV6-5,-,-,TGTGCCAGCAGTTATTACAGGGGGGGCAATGAGCAGTTCTTC,CASSYYRGGNEQFF
TRBJ2-5,TRBV7-2,many,-,TGTGCCAGCAGCTTCCAGGGTTTTCAAGAGACCCAGTACTTC,CASSFQGFQETQYF
TRBJ2-2,TRBV7-2,-,TRBD1,TGTGCCAGCAGCTCGGGACAGGGGGGCGTCACCGGGGAGCTGTTTTTT,CASSSGQGGVTGELFF
TRBJ1-3,TRBV18,-,-,TGTGCCAGCTCGCGGGACACTGGAAACACCATATATTTT,CASSRDTGNTIYF
TRBJ2-2,TRBV4-1,many,-,TGCGCCAGCAGCCATACTCACGGGGATAGGTGGTCCGGGGAGCTGTTTTTT,CASSHTHGDRWSGELFF
TRBJ2-2,TRBV9,-,TRBD1,TGTGCCAGCAGCGTAGGTGGGACAGGCGGGTACACCGGGGAGCTGTTTTTT,CASSVGGTGGYTGELFF
TRBJ2-5,TRBV7-2,few,TRBD1,TGTGCCAGCAGAGGGACAGGGGGCTTGGGGTACCAAGAGACCCAGTACTTC,CASRGTGGLGYQETQYF
TRBJ2-2,TRBV5-1,-,-,TGCGCCAGCAGCCCCGTGGGAGGCACCGGGGAGCTGTTTTTT,CASSPVGGTGELFF
TRBJ1-2,TRBV7-2,many,-,TGTGCCAGCAGCTTAGATACGCCCTATGGCTACACCTTC,CASSLDTPYGYTF
TRBJ1-1,TRBV6-2/TRBV6-3,-,TRBD1,TGTGCCAGCAGCGACCCCAGGGGGTCCGCCACTGAAGCTTTCTTT,CASSDPRGSATEAFF
TRBJ2-2,TRBV7-9,-,-,TGTGCCAGCAGACCGACCCTAGGGATCGCCGGGGAGCTGTTTTTT,CASRPTLGIAGELFF
TRBJ1-6,TRBV30,few,-,TGTGCCTGGAGTGTACTAATGAGGCAGTCTCGTCACTTT,CAWSVLMRQSRHF
TRBJ2-1,TRBV29-1,-,TRBD2,TGCAGCGTGAGCGGGGTGAGTTCCTACAATGAGCAGTTCTTC,CSVSGVSSYNEQFF
TRBJ2-1,TRBV6-5,-,TRBD1,TGTGCCAGCAGCTACCCGGGACAGGGCTCCAATGAGCAGTTCTTC,CASSYPGQGSNEQFF
TRBJ1-5,TRBV12-3/TRBV12-4,few,-,TGTGCCAGCAGCCAACAGGATGTTAGCAATCAGCCCCAGCATTTT,CASSQQDVSNQPQHF
TRBJ2-1,TRBV25-1,many,-,TGTGCCAGCAGTGGACCTTGGGGGGAGAATCTCTACAATGAGCAGTTCTTC,CASSGPWGENLYNEQFF
TRBJ1-2,TRBV27,few,-,TGTGCCAGCAGTGCTCTAGGCGGAGACTATGGCTACACCTTC,CASSALGGDYGYTF
TRBJ1-2,TRBV6-1,-,TRBD1,TGTGCCAGCAGTGAAGGACTGGGACAGAACTATGGCTACACCTTC,CASSEGLGQNYGYTF
TRBJ2-5,TRBV7-3,few,-,TGTGCCAGCAGCTTAGGGGGGGCCTATGGGGAGACCCAGTACTTC,CASSLGGAYGETQYF
TRBJ2-3,TRBV4-1,few,-,TGCGCCAGCAGCCAAGGAGTAGGGGGGGACACAGATACGCAGTATTTT,CASSQGVGGDTDTQYF
TRBJ2-4,TRBV12-3/TRBV12-4,-,-,TGTGCCAGCAGTTTTGACACCTGGACCCTAGCCAAAAACATTCAGTACTTC,CASSFDTWTLAKNIQYF
TRBJ2-5,TRBV7-7,-,TRBD2,TGTGCTAGCAGCCCCTGGGGGGGAGCACAAGAGACCCAGTACTTC,CASSPWGGAQETQYF
TRBJ1-6,TRBV3-1,-,-,TGTGCCAGCAGCCAAGATCCGGCCTCACCCCTCCACTTT,CASSQDPASPLHF
TRBJ2-3,TRBV7-9,-,-,TGTGCCAGCAGCGATAGCGGCCGATCCCTTTCACAGGGTACGCAGTATTTT,CASSDSGRSLSQGTQYF
TRBJ1-2,TRBV6-6,few,-,TGTGCCAGCACGGGGGCTGCTGGCTACACCTTC,CASTGAAGYTF
TRBJ1-1,TRBV20-1,few,TRBD1,TGCAGTGCTAGGGAGCCGGGGACAGCTCGCGAGGAAGCTTTCTTT,CSAREPGTAREEAFF
TRBJ2-2,TRBV7-8,few,TRBD1,TGTGCCAGCAGCTTAGTGCCAACGGGACAGAGCTTAGGGGAGCTGTTTTTT,CASSLVPTGQSLGELFF
TRBJ2-7,TRBV30,-,-,TGTGCCTGGAGTGCAGGGAGCGAGCAGTACTTC,CAWSAGSEQYF
TRBJ2-7,TRBV4-2,few,-,TGTGCCAGCAGCCAAGATCTTCGGACGGGGGGCCAGTACTACGAGCAGTACTTC,CASSQDLRTGGQYYEQYF
TRBJ2-5,TRBV7-9,few,TRBD2,TGTGCCAGCAGCTCACCAGCGGGACGGGAGACCCAGTACTTC,CASSSPAGRETQYF
TRBJ1-1,TRBV11-2,many,-,TGTGCCAGCAGCCCGAACGGGGGAGGGACTGAAGCTTTCTTT,CASSPNGGGTEAFF
TRBJ2-7,TRBV2,-,-,TGTGCCAGCAGCGATGCCTACGAGCAGTACTTC,CASSDAYEQYF
TRBJ2-7,TRBV5-5,-,TRBD1,TGTGCCAGCAGATCAGGACAGGGGGCCTACGAGCAGTACTTC,CASRSGQGAYEQYF
TRBJ2-3,TRBV7-6,-,TRBD2,TGTGCCAGCAGCTTGTCTAGCGGGGGTTTGATCACAGATACGCAGTATTTT,CASSLSSGGLITDTQYF
TRBJ1-1,TRBV20-1,-,TRBD1,TGCAGTGCTAGGGCAGGGGGCCCCATATTGAGTATGAACACTGAAGCTTTCTTT,CSARAGGPILSMNTEAFF
TRBJ2-1,TRBV7-9,-,TRBD2,TGTGCCAGCAGCCCGTGGGGTAGCGGGGGGCAGACTGACTACAATGAGCAGTTCTTC,CASSPWGSGGQTDYNEQFF
TRBJ2-3,TRBV6-5,few,-,TGTGCCAGCAGATACCGCCGCACAGATACGCAGTATTTT,CASRYRRTDTQYF
TRBJ1-4,TRBV11-2,few,-,TGTGCCAGCAGTCCGGGCCCCGGCGGAGAACTGTTTTTT,CASSPGPGGELFF
TRBJ2-5,TRBV7-7,many,-,TGTGCTAGCAGCCCGACTAGTCCGGGGTCAGAGACCCAGTACTTC,CASSPTSPGSETQYF
TRBJ2-3,TRBV20-1,-,-,TGCAGTGCTAGAGACGTCAGCCGGAAAGATACGCAGTATTTT,CSARDVSRKDTQYF